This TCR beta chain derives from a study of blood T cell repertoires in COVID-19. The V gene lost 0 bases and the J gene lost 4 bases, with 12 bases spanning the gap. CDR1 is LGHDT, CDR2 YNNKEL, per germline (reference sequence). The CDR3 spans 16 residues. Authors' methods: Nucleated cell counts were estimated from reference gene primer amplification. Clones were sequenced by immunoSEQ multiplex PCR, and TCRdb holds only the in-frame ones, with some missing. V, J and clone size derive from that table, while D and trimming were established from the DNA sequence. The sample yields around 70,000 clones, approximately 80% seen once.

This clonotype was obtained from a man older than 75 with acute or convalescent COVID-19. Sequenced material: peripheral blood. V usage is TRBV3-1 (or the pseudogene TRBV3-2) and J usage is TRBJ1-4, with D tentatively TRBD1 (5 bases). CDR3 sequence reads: CASSQDGGNYNEKLFF. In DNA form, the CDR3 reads TGTGCCAGCAGCCAAGATGGGGGGAACTATAATGAAAAACTGTTTTTT.